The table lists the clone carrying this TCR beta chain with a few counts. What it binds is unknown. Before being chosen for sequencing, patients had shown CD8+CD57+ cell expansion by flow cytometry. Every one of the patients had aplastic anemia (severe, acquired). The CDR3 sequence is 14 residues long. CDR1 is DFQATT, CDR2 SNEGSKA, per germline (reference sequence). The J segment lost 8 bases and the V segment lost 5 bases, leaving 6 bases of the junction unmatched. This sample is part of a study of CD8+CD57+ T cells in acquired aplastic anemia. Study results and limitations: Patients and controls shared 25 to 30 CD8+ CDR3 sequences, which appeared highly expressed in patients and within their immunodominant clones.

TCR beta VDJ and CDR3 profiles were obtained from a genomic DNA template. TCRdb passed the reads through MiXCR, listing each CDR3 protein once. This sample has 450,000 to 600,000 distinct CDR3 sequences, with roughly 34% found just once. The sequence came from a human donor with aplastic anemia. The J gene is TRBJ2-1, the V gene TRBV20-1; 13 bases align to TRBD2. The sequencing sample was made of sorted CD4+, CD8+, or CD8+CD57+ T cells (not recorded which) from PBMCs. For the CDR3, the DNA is TGCAGTGCTGCACTAGCGGGGGGGCATCATGAGCAGTTCTTC. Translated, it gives CSAALAGGHHEQFF.